Following are 27 T cell receptor beta chains from one sample sequenced in a study of OX40 agonist ivuxolimab in advanced cancers. Sequencing was performed with immunoSEQ multiplex PCR; in TCRdb, only in-frame clones are kept and a portion is missing. The table lists tens of thousands of clones, more than 75% of them singletons, with approximately 35% in the top ten. The material sequenced was CD4+ or CD8+ T cells sorted from blood, taken in a trial of the OX40 agonist ivuxolimab. The receptors here all came from an adult with an advanced solid tumor such as melanoma, head and neck, liver or kidney cancer.

The CDR3 nucleotides are TGTGCCAGCAGTTTGGCAGCCACCGGGGAGCTGTTTTTT. It encodes CASSLAATGELFF. The chain uses TRBV27 and TRBJ2-2; no firm D call. Per germline, CDR1 MNHEY and CDR2 SMNVEV (reference sequence). Trimming left V 3 bases short and J 4 bases short, with 6 bases between. The CDR3 contains 13 residues.

This chain links TRBV9 with TRBJ2-1; no clear D. V lost 1 base to trimming and J lost 8 bases, with 10 bases between them. Germline CDR1 is SGDLS and CDR2 is YYNGEE. The CDR3 covers 13 residues. For the CDR3, the DNA is TGTGCCAGCAGCGTAATCCCCGACGATGAGCAGTTCTTC. This translates into CASSVIPDDEQFF.

This clone was counted once. The sample has other DNA sequences that encode this CDR3 too. The chain has TRBV27 and TRBJ1-2; 8 bases align to TRBD1. V was clipped by 0 bases and J by 0 bases; unmatched bases: 3. Germline V gene sequence: CDR1 MNHEY, CDR2 SMNVEV (reference sequence). The CDR3 is 16 residues long. This CDR3 is CASSLSVDRANYGYTF. CDR3 nucleotides: TGTGCCAGCAGTTTATCCGTGGACAGGGCTAACTATGGCTACACCTTC.

This chain links TRBV6-5 with TRBJ2-7; 9 bases agree with TRBD2. Trimming cost V 7 bases and J 3 bases; bases outside gene matches: 7. The germline V gene encodes CDR1 MNHEY and CDR2 SVGAGI. This CDR3 has 14 residues. DNA of the CDR3: TGTGCCAGCACCCCGGGGCGGGGGGGCTACGAGCAGTACTTC. Translated, it gives CASTPGRGGYEQYF.

The chain recombines TRBV20-1 with TRBJ2-7, with a tentative D call TRBD2 (5 bases). Per the germline V gene, CDR1 is DFQATT and CDR2 is SNEGSKA (reference sequence). This CDR3 region has 10 residues. Trimming left V 7 bases short and J 6 bases short, with 10 bases between. In nucleotides, the CDR3 is TGCAGTGTTCGGGGTGGCGAGCAGTACTTC. As protein: CSVRGGEQYF.

The chain recombines TRBV5-5 with TRBJ2-7, with 11 bases identical to TRBD1. There are 14 residues in the CDR3. Per the germline V gene, CDR1 is SGHKS and CDR2 is YYEKEE (reference sequence). V was pared by 2 bases and J by 4 bases, with 2 bases of the junction left unmatched. The DNA of the CDR3 is TGTGCCAGCAGCTTAGGACAGGGGGCGTACGAGCAGTACTTC. It yields the protein CASSLGQGAYEQYF. The variable domain in full, with the rest retrieved from reference TRBV5-5 and TRBJ2-7, is DAGVTQSPTHLIKTRGQQVTLRCSPISGHKSVSWYQQVLGQGPQFIFQYYEKEERGRGNFPDRFSARQFPNYSSELNVNALLLGDSALYLCASSLGQGAYEQYFGPGTRLTVT.

V and J are TRBV6-1 and TRBJ2-7; D tentatively reads TRBD1 or TRBD2 (6 bases each). Germline V gene lookup returns CDR1 MNHNS and CDR2 SASEGT. Trimming pared 8 bases from V and 3 bases from J, leaving 20 bases between. The CDR3 totals 15 residues. This CDR3 reads CASGGSGGAYYEQYF. The CDR3 nucleotides read TGTGCCAGCGGGGGCTCGGGCGGGGCTTACTACGAGCAGTACTTC.

The gene calls are TRBV30 and TRBJ1-4; D not certain. The V gene's germline CDR1 is GTSNPN and CDR2 SVGIG (reference sequence). The CDR3 consists of 12 residues. Trimming removed 3 bases at V and 4 bases at J, with 6 bases between. The CDR3 spells CAWRGFNEKLFF. In DNA form, the CDR3 reads TGTGCCTGGAGAGGTTTTAATGAAAAACTGTTTTTT.

This chain joins TRBV19 and TRBJ1-5; TRBD1 is a possible D gene (6 bases). This CDR3 region has 14 residues. Per germline, CDR1 LNHDA and CDR2 SQIVND (reference sequence). Trimming stripped 3 bases from V and 4 bases from J, with 10 bases between. CDR3 loop: CASSIRDTNQPQHF. The CDR3 bases are TGTGCCAGTAGTATTCGGGACACAAATCAGCCCCAGCATTTT.

This clone was detected once. V usage is TRBV7-9 and J usage is TRBJ2-5, with D maybe TRBD1 (5 bases). Per germline, CDR1 SEHNR and CDR2 FQNEAQ (reference sequence). V was clipped by 3 bases and J by 2 bases, with 13 bases between them. This CDR3 spans 15 amino acids. The CDR3 DNA sequence: TGTGCCAGCAGCTTGACAGATACCCAACAAGAGACCCAGTACTTC. It translates to CASSLTDTQQETQYF.

The chain carries TRBV6-1 and TRBJ2-1; possible D gene TRBD2, 6 bases. CDR3 length: 14 residues. Germline V gene sequence: CDR1 MNHNS, CDR2 SASEGT. With 7 bases removed from V and 3 bases from J, the gap between germline ends came to 13 bases. The CDR3 bases are TGTGCCAGCACCACCGGGGGTATCTACAATGAGCAGTTCTTC. It is translated as CASTTGGIYNEQFF.

The chain recombines TRBV30 with TRBJ2-7; 8 nucleotides align to TRBD1. The germline V gene has CDR1 GTSNPN and CDR2 SVGIG (reference sequence). The CDR3 is made up of 12 amino acids. The J segment lost 3 bases and the V segment lost 5 bases, leaving 3 bases of the junction unmatched. The CDR3 nucleotides read TGTGCCTGGCAGGGGGCCATCTACGAGCAGTACTTC. Its translation: CAWQGAIYEQYF.

The V call is TRBV9, the J call TRBJ2-2, with 8 nucleotides matching TRBD1. CDR3 length: 16 amino acids. Germline loops: CDR1 SGDLS, CDR2 YYNGEE. The V gene end was trimmed by 4 bases and the J gene end by 3 bases; junction bases not matched to a gene: 8. The CDR3 DNA reads TGTGCCAGCAGCAGCCCAGGGGGCATCGACACCGGGGAGCTGTTTTTT. Its translation is CASSSPGGIDTGELFF.

This chain joins TRBV7-9 and TRBJ2-1; 8 nucleotides line up with TRBD2. The CDR3 is 15 residues long. Germline V gene data show CDR1 as SEHNR and CDR2 as FQNEAQ (reference sequence). The V segment lost 0 bases and the J segment 5 bases; nucleotides outside the gene matches: 3. The CDR3 region has the DNA TGTGCCAGCAGCTTAGCCCTAGCGGGCCACAATGAGCAGTTCTTC. It is translated as CASSLALAGHNEQFF.

This chain links TRBV7-6 with TRBJ2-3; D is unclear. Germline-derived CDR1 and CDR2 are SGHVS and FNYEAQ. V lost 1 base and J lost 4, with 21 bases in between. This CDR3 contains 18 residues. CDR3 sequence: CASSLVFGSFYGSDTQYF. DNA of the CDR3: TGTGCCAGCAGCTTAGTTTTTGGATCCTTCTATGGGTCAGATACGCAGTATTTT.

The J gene is TRBJ2-1, the V gene TRBV7-6, with a possible D match to TRBD2 (7 bases). The germline CDR1 and CDR2 sequences are SGHVS and FNYEAQ. Deletions cut 1 base from V and 8 bases from J, with 15 bases between. The CDR3 extends over 15 amino acids. CDR3 nucleotides: TGTGCCAGCAGCTTAGGGGTGGGGGGGCCCCATGAGCAGTTCTTC. It is translated as CASSLGVGGPHEQFF.

The rearrangement uses TRBV6-4 and TRBJ1-5; perhaps TRBD1 as D (5 bases). Looked up from germline, CDR1 is MRHNA and CDR2 is SNTAGT. The CDR3 extends over 19 amino acids. V lost 6 bases and J 0 bases, leaving 24 bases between the germline ends. CDR3 sequence reads: CASRATPVPGGDSNQPQHF. CDR3 coding DNA: TGTGCCAGCAGGGCTACCCCAGTGCCAGGAGGGGATAGCAATCAGCCCCAGCATTTT.

The chain has TRBV15 and TRBJ2-3, with unresolved D. CDR1 is LNHNV and CDR2 is YYDKDF in the germline V gene (reference sequence). Trimming took 1 base from V and 2 from J, leaving 7 bases between them. The CDR3 has 14 amino acids. The CDR3 sequence: CATSRVRHTDTQYF. The CDR3 bases are TGTGCCACCAGCAGAGTCCGGCACACAGATACGCAGTATTTT.

V is TRBV6-5 and J is TRBJ2-7; D gene ambiguous. This CDR3 has 15 amino acids. From germline, CDR1 is MNHEY and CDR2 SVGAGI. Deletions cut 5 bases from V and 0 bases from J, with 14 bases between. CDR3 region: CASSITWVYSYEQYF. The CDR3, as DNA: TGTGCCAGCAGTATCACTTGGGTTTACTCCTACGAGCAGTACTTC.

The J gene is TRBJ2-7, the V gene TRBV7-6; 7 bases are a match to TRBD1. The CDR3 covers 14 residues. The ends lost 1 base at V and 6 bases at J; junction bases unmatched: 6. Germline V lookup: CDR1 SGHVS, CDR2 FNYEAQ. CDR3 DNA sequence: TGTGCCAGCAGCTTAGTCCTCGACAGGGCCGAGCAGTACTTC. Translated, it gives CASSLVLDRAEQYF.

V gene TRBV29-1 combines with J gene TRBJ1-5; the D gene is possibly TRBD1 (6 bases). CDR1 is SQVTM and CDR2 is ANQGSEA in the germline V gene. CDR3 length equals 12 residues. Trimming cost V 5 bases and J 16 bases, with 21 bases left between them. CDR3 nucleotide sequence: TGCAGCGTTCCCTTAGGGGGAGGACTTTTCCATTTT. Its protein is CSVPLGGGLFHF.

The CDR3 coding sequence is TGTGCCAGCAGCTTGCGGGGGTGGCCTGAAGCTTTCTTT. Amino acids: CASSLRGWPEAFF. The rearrangement links TRBV5-5 to TRBJ1-1; possibly TRBD1 for D (5 bases). Between the trimmed V and J ends, which lost 1 base and 6 bases, there was a span of 10 bases. CDR1 SGHKS and CDR2 YYEKEE come from the germline V gene (reference sequence). The CDR3 spans 13 residues.

V usage is TRBV6-1 and J usage is TRBJ2-7; the D is unclear. The CDR3 covers 17 residues. Deletions cut 0 bases from V and 1 base from J, with 16 bases between. Per the germline V gene, CDR1 is MNHNS and CDR2 is SASEGT. The CDR3 reads CASSEARIGRNSYEQYF. For the CDR3, the DNA is TGTGCCAGCAGTGAAGCTAGGATTGGCAGGAATTCCTACGAGCAGTACTTC.

The chain couples TRBV27 to TRBJ1-4; D is unresolved. Trimming shortened V by 2 bases and J by 0 bases, and 4 bases separated the two germline ends. Germline-derived CDR1 and CDR2 are MNHEY and SMNVEV (reference sequence). This CDR3 spans 14 amino acids. The CDR3 region has the DNA TGTGCCAGCAGTTTAGGTGCAACTAATGAAAAACTGTTTTTT. It yields the protein CASSLGATNEKLFF.

This clone was recorded once. The chain has TRBV13 and TRBJ2-2; D unresolved. V dropped 7 bases and J dropped 3 bases, with 15 bases sitting between them. In germline, CDR1 is PRHDT, CDR2 FYEKMQ (reference sequence). The CDR3 totals 15 residues. CDR3 residues: CASTETFADTGELFF. The CDR3 DNA reads as TGTGCCAGCACCGAAACCTTCGCGGACACCGGGGAGCTGTTTTTT.

V is TRBV13 and J is TRBJ2-7; D is uncertain. V gave up 4 bases and J gave up 3 bases, with 7 bases separating them. The CDR3 is 12 amino acids. CDR1 PRHDT and CDR2 FYEKMQ come from the germline V gene (reference sequence). Here the CDR3 DNA reads TGTGCCAGCAGCTCGTCCAACTACGAGCAGTACTTC. Translated: CASSSSNYEQYF. Filled out from reference TRBV13 and TRBJ2-7, the complete variable domain reads AAGVIQSPRHLIKEKRETATLKCYPIPRHDTVYWYQQGPGQDPQFLISFYEKMQSDKGSIPDRFSAQQFSDYHSELNMSSLELGDSALYFCASSSSNYEQYFGPGTRLTVT.

This clone was detected a few times. The V and J genes are TRBV5-6 and TRBJ2-7; D assignment may be TRBD1 or TRBD2 (5 bases each). This CDR3 spans 14 amino acids. Germline CDR1 is SGHDT and CDR2 is YYEEEE. The germline V and J ends were trimmed by 5 bases and 3 bases, with 15 bases remaining between them. CDR3 loop: CASSRWDPNYEQYF. Written as DNA, the CDR3 is TGTGCCAGCAGTCGGTGGGACCCCAACTACGAGCAGTACTTC.